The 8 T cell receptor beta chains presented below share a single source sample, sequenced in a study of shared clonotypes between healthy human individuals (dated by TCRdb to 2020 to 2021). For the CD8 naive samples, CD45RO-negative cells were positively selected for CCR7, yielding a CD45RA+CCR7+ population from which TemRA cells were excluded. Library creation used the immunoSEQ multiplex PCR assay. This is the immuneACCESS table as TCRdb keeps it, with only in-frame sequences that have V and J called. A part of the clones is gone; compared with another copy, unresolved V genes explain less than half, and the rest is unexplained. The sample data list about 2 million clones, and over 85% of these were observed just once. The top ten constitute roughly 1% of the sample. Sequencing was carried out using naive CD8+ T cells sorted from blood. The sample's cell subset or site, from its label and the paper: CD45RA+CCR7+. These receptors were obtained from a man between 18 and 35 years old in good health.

CDR3 sequence: CASSPSQGGTSGNTIYF. The CDR3 DNA reads TGTGCCAGCAGCCCCTCTCAGGGGGGGACATCAGGAAACACCATATATTTT. This chain joins TRBV9 and TRBJ1-3; TRBD1 aligns across 7 bases. Trimming cost V 4 bases and J 4 bases; bases outside gene matches: 14. The CDR3 consists of 17 residues. Germline CDR1 SGDLS, CDR2 YYNGEE.

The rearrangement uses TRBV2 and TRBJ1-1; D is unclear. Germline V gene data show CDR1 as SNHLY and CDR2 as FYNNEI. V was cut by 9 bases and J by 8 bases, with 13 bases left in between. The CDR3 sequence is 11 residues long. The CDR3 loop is CASLFTGEAFF. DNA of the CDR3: TGTGCCAGTCTTTTTACGGGAGAAGCTTTCTTT.

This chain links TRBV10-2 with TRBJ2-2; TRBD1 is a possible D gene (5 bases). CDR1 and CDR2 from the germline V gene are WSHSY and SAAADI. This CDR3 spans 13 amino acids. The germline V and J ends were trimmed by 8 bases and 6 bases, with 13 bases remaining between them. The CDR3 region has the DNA TGCGCCAGCGTTTTTGGGGCCCCCGGGGAGCTGTTTTTT. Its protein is CASVFGAPGELFF.

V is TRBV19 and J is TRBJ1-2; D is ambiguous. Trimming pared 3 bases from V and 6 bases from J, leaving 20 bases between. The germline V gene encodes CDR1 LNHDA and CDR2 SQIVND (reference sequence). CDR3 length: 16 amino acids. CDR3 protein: CASSIPDAVVVDGYTF. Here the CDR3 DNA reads TGTGCCAGTAGTATTCCGGACGCCGTGGTTGTCGATGGCTACACCTTC.

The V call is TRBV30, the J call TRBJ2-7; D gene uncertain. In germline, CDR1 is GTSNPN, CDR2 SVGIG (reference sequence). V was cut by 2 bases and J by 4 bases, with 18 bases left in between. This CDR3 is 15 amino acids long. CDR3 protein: CAWSIGVGLQYEQYF. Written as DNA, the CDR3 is TGTGCCTGGAGTATTGGGGTAGGGCTGCAATACGAGCAGTACTTC.

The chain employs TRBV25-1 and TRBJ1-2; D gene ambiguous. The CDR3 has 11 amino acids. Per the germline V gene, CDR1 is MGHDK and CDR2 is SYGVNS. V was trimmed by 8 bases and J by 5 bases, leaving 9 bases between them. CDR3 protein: CASEAGYGYTF. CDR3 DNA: TGTGCCAGCGAGGCGGGATATGGCTACACCTTC.

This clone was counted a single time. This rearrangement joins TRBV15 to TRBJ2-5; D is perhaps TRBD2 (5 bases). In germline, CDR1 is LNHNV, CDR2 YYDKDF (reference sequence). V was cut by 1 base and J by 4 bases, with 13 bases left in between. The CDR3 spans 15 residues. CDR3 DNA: TGTGCCACCAGCAGAGCCCTGGACTGGATAGAGACCCAGTACTTC. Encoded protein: CATSRALDWIETQYF.

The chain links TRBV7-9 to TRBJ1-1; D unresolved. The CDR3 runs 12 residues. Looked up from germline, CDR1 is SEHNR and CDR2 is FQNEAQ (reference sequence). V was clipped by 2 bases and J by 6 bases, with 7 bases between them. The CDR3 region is CASSLIQSEAFF. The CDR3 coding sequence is TGTGCCAGCAGCTTAATTCAGTCTGAAGCTTTCTTT.